A single sample gave rise to the 14 T cell receptor beta chains below, sequenced in a study of blood T cells in healthy people across ages. A J-beta primer mix and a sample-barcoded 5' primer were used in a second PCR of about 6 to 12 cycles. TCRdb reprocessed the 5' RACE reads with MiXCR, giving one entry per CDR3 protein. The table has 1.5 million to 2 million distinct CDR3 sequences, 49% seen once. The sequencing input was blood. All receptors derive from a woman in her forties in good health.

Remarks on this clonotype: The junction shows a germline mismatch at one end, possibly a read error. The chain carries TRBV25-1 and TRBJ2-7; 10 bases agree with TRBD1. This CDR3 is built from 13 residues. Germline V lookup: CDR1 MGHDK, CDR2 SYGVNS. The CDR3 here is CVSSDRGRSEQYF. CDR3 nucleotide sequence: TGTGTCAGCAGTGACAGGGGGCGAAGCGAGCAGTACTTC.

V gene TRBV9 combines with J gene TRBJ1-1; no clear D gene. The V gene lost 1 base and the J gene lost 1 base, with 14 bases spanning the gap. Looked up from germline, CDR1 is SGDLS and CDR2 is YYNGEE. The length of the CDR3 is 16 residues. This CDR3 is CASSVMADGRNTEAFF. For the CDR3, the DNA is TGTGCCAGCAGCGTAATGGCGGACGGAAGGAACACTGAAGCTTTCTTT.

This clonotype was seen a handful of times. The chain employs TRBV7-2 and TRBJ2-7, with D hard to call. The germline V gene has CDR1 SGHTA and CDR2 FQGNSA. V lost 5 bases, J lost 0 bases, and 11 bases lay in between. The CDR3 sequence is 14 residues long. The CDR3: CASSPSKLSYEQYF. CDR3 coding DNA: TGTGCCAGCAGCCCTTCAAAGCTCTCCTACGAGCAGTACTTC.

This chain's CDR3 is CASSPDRGCGYTF. Here the CDR3 DNA reads TGTGCCAGCTCACCGGACAGGGGCTGTGGCTACACCTTC. The V and J genes are TRBV18 and TRBJ1-2, with 9 positions matching TRBD1. The length of the CDR3 is 13 residues. Trimming removed 3 bases from V and 7 bases from J; junction bases left unmatched: 3. Germline V gene data show CDR1 as KGHSH and CDR2 as LQKENI.

This clonotype was counted between two and nine times. The chain has TRBV20-1 and TRBJ2-1, with 9 bases lining up with TRBD1. Germline lookup yields CDR1 DFQATT and CDR2 SNEGSKA (reference sequence). CDR3 length: 14 amino acids. V dropped 3 bases and J dropped 4; count of bases not matched to a gene: 4. The CDR3 reads CSARDRGKYNEQFF. The CDR3, as DNA: TGCAGTGCTAGGGACAGGGGAAAATACAATGAGCAGTTCTTC.

In its sample, this clonotype was seen a few times. The chain links TRBV11-2 to TRBJ1-2; D perhaps matches TRBD1 (6 bases). V lost 8 bases, J lost 0 bases, and 16 bases lay in between. CDR3 length equals 15 residues. CDR1 and CDR2 (germline): SGHAT, FQNNGV. CDR3 sequence: CASFDLQGTNYGYTF. The CDR3, as DNA: TGTGCCAGCTTCGACCTACAGGGTACTAACTATGGCTACACCTTC.

In its sample, this clonotype was seen a few times. The chain links TRBV5-1 to TRBJ2-4; TRBD1 is a possible D gene (5 bases). Trimming took 4 bases from V and 0 from J, leaving 14 bases between them. The CDR3 length is 16 residues. From germline, CDR1 is SGHRS and CDR2 YFSETQ. The CDR3 is CASSPLEGAAKNIQYF. In DNA form, the CDR3 reads TGCGCCAGCAGCCCCCTAGAAGGGGCAGCCAAAAACATTCAGTACTTC.

The DNA for the CDR3 is TGCGCCAGCAGCTTGATAGTAATGGGACAGGGGGCTGGCGAGCAGTACTTC. Translated: CASSLIVMGQGAGEQYF. The chain carries TRBV5-1 and TRBJ2-7, with 12 nucleotides matching TRBD1. This CDR3 comprises 17 residues. Germline V CDR1 and CDR2: SGHRS, YFSETQ. V lost 1 base, J lost 6 bases, and 11 bases stayed unmatched.

The chain links TRBV20-1 to TRBJ2-3; TRBD2 matches at 11 bases. V lost 5 bases, J lost 1 base, and 17 bases stayed unmatched. The germline V gene has CDR1 DFQATT and CDR2 SNEGSKA (reference sequence). The CDR3 length is 19 residues. CDR3: CSASMGLAVLNYGTDTQYF. DNA for the CDR3: TGCAGTGCTTCTATGGGACTAGCGGTGCTCAATTACGGCACAGATACGCAGTATTTT.

J is TRBJ2-5 and V is TRBV10-1; tentative D call: TRBD1 (6 bases). The germline gives CDR1 WNHNN, CDR2 SYGVQD (reference sequence). V dropped 3 bases and J dropped 1 base, with 12 bases sitting between them. The CDR3 sequence is 15 residues long. CDR3 in amino acids: CASSEGTRPQETQYF. CDR3 in DNA: TGCGCCAGCAGTGAAGGGACACGACCCCAAGAGACCCAGTACTTC.

About this clonotype itself: A read error may account for a junction end that differs from germline. This chain links TRBV11-2 with TRBJ2-4; the D gene is possibly TRBD2 (6 bases). The end of the DNA fits TRBJ2-7 better, so the J call may be wrong. The CDR3 covers 14 residues. Germline V gene lookup returns CDR1 SGHAT and CDR2 FQNNGV. The CDR3 nucleotides read TGTGCCGGCAGCGGAAGTCCGGACTACTACGAGCAGTACTTC. As protein: CAGSGSPDYYEQYF.

The chain is built from TRBV11-2 and TRBJ2-3; perhaps TRBD1 as D (6 bases). Trimming removed 5 bases at V and 2 bases at J, with 23 bases between. This CDR3 spans 18 amino acids. Germline loops: CDR1 SGHAT, CDR2 FQNNGV. This CDR3 reads CASSLTGWERGNTDTQYF. The DNA for the CDR3 is TGTGCCAGCAGCCTGACAGGTTGGGAGAGGGGGAACACAGATACGCAGTATTTT. Using reference TRBV11-2 and TRBJ2-3 for the parts outside the CDR3, the full variable domain is EAGVAQSPRYKIIEKRQSVAFWCNPISGHATLYWYQQILGQGPKLLIQFQNNGVVDDSQLPKDRFSAERLKGVDSTLKIQPAKLEDSAVYLCASSLTGWERGNTDTQYFGPGTRLTVL.

The J gene is TRBJ1-6, the V gene TRBV6-5; no firm D call. The V end was cut by 0 bases, the J end by 5 bases, with 17 bases between. This CDR3 contains 18 residues. Germline V lookup: CDR1 MNHEY, CDR2 SVGAGI. The CDR3 is CASSYSSEVWSDNSPLHF. Here the CDR3 DNA reads TGTGCCAGCAGTTACTCGAGTGAGGTTTGGTCTGATAATTCACCCCTCCACTTT.

This chain uses TRBV28 with TRBJ2-5, with D perhaps given as TRBD1 or TRBD2 (7 bases each). This CDR3 comprises 15 residues. V was clipped by 10 bases and J by 2 bases, with 20 bases between them. CDR1 and CDR2 from the germline V gene are MDHEN and SYDVKM. CDR3 nucleotides: TGTGCCACGGGAAGTCGACAGGGAGGGCAAGAGACCCAGTACTTC. As protein: CATGSRQGGQETQYF.